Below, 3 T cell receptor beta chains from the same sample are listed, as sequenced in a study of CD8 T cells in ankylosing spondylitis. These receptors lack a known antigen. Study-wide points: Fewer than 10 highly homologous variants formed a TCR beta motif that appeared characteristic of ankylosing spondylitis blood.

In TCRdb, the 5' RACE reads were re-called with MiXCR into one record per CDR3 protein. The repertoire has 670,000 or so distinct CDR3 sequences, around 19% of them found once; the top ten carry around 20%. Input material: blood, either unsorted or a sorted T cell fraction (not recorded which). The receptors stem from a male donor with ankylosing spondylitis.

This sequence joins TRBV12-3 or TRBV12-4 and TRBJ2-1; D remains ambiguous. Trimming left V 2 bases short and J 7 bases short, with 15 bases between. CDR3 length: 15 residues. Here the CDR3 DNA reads TGTGCCAGCAGTTTATATTTCGGACGAAGAAATGAGCAGTTCTTC. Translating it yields CASSLYFGRRNEQFF.

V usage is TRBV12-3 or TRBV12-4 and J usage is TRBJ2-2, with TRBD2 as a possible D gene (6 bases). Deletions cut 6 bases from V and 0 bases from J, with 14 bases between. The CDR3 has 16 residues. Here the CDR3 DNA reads TGTGCCAGCAGAAGGGACTCACGCGCGAACACCGGGGAGCTGTTTTTT. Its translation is CASRRDSRANTGELFF.

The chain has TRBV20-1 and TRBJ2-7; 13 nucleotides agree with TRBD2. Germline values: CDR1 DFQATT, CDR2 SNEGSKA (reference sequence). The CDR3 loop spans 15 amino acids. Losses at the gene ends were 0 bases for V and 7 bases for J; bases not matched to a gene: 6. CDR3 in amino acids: CSARDPGTSGDEQYF. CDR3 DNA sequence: TGCAGTGCTAGAGATCCCGGGACTAGCGGGGATGAGCAGTACTTC.